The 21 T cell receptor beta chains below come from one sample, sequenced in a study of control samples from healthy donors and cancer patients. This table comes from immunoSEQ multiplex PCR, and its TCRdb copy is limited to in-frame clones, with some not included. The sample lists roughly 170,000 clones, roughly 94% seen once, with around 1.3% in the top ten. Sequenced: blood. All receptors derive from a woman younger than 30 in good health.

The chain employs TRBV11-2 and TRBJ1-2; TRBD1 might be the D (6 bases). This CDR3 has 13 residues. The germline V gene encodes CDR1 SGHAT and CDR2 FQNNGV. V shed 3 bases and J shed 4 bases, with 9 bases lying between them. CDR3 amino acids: CASSFGTTYGYTF. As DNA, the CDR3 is TGTGCCAGCAGCTTTGGGACAACCTATGGCTACACCTTC.

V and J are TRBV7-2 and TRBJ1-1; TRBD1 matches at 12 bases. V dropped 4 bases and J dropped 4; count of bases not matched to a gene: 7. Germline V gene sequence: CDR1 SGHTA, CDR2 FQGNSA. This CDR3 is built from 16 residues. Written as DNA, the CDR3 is TGTGCCAGCAGCTGGCAGGGACAGGGGGCCGGCACTGAAGCTTTCTTT. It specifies CASSWQGQGAGTEAFF.

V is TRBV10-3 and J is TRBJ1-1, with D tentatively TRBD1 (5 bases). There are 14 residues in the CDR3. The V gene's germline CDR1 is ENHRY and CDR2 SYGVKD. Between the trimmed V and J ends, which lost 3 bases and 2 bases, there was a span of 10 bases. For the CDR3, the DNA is TGTGCCATCAGTGAAAAGGGGTTTAACACTGAAGCTTTCTTT. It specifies CAISEKGFNTEAFF.

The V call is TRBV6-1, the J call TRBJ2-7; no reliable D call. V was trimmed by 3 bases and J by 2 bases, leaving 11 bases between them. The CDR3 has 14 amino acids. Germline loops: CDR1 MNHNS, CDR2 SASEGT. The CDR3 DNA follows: TGTGCCAGCAGTGACCCGGGCGTAGCCTACGAGCAGTACTTC. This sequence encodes CASSDPGVAYEQYF.

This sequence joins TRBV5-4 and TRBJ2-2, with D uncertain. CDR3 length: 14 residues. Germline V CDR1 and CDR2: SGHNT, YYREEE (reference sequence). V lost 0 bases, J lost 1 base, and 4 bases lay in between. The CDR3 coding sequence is TGTGCCAGCAGCTTGGAACAGAACACCGGGGAGCTGTTTTTT. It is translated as CASSLEQNTGELFF.

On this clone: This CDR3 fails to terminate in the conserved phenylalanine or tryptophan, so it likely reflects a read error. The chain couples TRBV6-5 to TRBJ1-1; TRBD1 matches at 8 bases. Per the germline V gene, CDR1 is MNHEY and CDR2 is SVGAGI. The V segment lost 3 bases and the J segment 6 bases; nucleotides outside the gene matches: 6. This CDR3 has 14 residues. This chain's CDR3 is CASSYDSQGAEAFS. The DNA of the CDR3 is TGTGCCAGCAGTTATGACTCACAGGGGGCTGAAGCTTTCTCT.

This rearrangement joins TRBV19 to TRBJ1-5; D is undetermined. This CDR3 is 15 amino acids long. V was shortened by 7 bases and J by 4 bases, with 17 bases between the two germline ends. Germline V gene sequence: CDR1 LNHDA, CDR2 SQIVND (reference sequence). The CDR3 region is CASKAGPARNQPQHF. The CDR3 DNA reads TGTGCCAGTAAGGCCGGGCCGGCCAGAAATCAGCCCCAGCATTTT.

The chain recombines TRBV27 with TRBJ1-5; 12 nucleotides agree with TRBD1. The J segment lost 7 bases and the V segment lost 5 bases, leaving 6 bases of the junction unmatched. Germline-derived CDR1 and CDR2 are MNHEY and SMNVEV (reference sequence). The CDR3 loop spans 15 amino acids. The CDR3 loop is CASSMGQGASQPQHF. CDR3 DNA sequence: TGTGCCAGCAGTATGGGACAGGGGGCTAGCCAGCCCCAGCATTTT.

In DNA, the CDR3 is TGTGCCAGCAGCCAAGTGCCTTTAGCGGGAGGAGACGATACGCAGTATTTT. As protein: CASSQVPLAGGDDTQYF. The rearrangement uses TRBV3-1 (or the pseudogene TRBV3-2) and TRBJ2-3; 10 bases align to TRBD2. In germline, CDR1 is LGHDT, CDR2 YNNKEL (reference sequence). Trimming took 1 base from V and 6 from J; bases not matched to a gene: 10. CDR3 length: 17 residues.

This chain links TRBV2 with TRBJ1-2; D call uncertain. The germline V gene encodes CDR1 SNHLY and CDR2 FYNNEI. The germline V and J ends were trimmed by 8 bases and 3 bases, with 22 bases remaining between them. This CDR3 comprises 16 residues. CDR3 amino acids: CASFSYIPLRDYGYTF. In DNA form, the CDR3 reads TGTGCCAGCTTCTCCTACATACCCCTAAGGGACTATGGCTACACCTTC.

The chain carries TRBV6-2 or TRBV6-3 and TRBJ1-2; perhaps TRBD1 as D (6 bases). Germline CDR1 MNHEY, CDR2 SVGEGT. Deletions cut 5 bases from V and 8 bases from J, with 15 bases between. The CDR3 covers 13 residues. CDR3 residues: CASSPRRGGGYTF. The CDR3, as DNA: TGTGCCAGCAGTCCCCGACGGGGGGGCGGCTACACCTTC.

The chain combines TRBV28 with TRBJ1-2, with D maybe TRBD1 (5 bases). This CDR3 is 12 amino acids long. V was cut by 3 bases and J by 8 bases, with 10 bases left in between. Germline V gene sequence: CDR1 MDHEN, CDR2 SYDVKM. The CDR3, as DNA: TGTGCCAGCAGTTTGGTTGGGGACGGCTACACCTTC. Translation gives CASSLVGDGYTF.

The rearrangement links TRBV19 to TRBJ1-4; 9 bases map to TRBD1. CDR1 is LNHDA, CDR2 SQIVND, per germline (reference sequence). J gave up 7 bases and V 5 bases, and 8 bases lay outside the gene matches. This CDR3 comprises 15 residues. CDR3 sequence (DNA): TGTGCCAGTAGTCCCTTGAGGGGACAGGGTGAAAAACTGTTTTTT. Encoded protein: CASSPLRGQGEKLFF.

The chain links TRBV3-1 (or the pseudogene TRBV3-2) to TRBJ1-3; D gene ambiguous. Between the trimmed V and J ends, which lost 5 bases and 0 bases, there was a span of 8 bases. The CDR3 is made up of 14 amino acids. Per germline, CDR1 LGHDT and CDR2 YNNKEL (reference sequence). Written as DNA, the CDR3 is TGTGCCAGCAGCTTAGGCATCTCTGGAAACACCATATATTTT. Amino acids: CASSLGISGNTIYF.

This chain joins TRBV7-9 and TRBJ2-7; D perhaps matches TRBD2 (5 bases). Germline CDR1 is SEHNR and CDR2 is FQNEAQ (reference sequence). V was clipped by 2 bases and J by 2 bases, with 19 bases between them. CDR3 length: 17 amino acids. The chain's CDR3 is CASSLLSPPGVTYEQYF. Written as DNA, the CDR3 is TGTGCCAGCAGCTTATTATCCCCCCCCGGGGTAACCTACGAGCAGTACTTC. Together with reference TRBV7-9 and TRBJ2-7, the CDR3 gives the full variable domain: DTGVSQNPRHKITKRGQNVTFRCDPISEHNRLYWYRQTLGQGPEFLTYFQNEAQLEKSRLLSDRFSAERPKGSFSTLEIQRTEQGDSAMYLCASSLLSPPGVTYEQYFGPGTRLTVT.

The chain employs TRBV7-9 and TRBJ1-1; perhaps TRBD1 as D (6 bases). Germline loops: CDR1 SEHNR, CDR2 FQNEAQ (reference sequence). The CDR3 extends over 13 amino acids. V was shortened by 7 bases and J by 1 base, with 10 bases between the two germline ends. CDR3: CASTPGANTEAFF. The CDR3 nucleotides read TGTGCCAGCACCCCAGGGGCGAACACTGAAGCTTTCTTT.

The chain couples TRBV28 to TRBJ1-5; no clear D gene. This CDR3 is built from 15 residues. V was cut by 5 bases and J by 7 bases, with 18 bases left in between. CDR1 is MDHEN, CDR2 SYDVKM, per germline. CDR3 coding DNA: TGTGCCAGCAGTGAGCTAGGTACATCTACGCAGCCCCAGCATTTT. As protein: CASSELGTSTQPQHF.

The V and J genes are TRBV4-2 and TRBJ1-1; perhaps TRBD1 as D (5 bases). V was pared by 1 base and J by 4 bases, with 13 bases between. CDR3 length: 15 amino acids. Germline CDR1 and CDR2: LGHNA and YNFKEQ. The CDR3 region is CASSQVSGRGTEAFF. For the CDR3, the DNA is TGTGCCAGCAGCCAAGTATCGGGTAGGGGCACTGAAGCTTTCTTT.

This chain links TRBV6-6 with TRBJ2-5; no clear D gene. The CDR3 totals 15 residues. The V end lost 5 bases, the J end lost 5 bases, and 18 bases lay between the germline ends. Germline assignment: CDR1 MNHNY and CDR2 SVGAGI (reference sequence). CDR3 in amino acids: CASSPRKKVSETQYF. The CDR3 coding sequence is TGTGCCAGCAGTCCCCGAAAAAAGGTTTCGGAGACCCAGTACTTC.

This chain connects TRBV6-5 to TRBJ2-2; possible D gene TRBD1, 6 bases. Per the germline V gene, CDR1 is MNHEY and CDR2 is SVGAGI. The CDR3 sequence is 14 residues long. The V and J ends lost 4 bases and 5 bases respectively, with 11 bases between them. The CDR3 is CASSLHQGTGELFF. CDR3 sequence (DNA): TGTGCCAGCAGTTTGCATCAGGGGACCGGGGAGCTGTTTTTT.

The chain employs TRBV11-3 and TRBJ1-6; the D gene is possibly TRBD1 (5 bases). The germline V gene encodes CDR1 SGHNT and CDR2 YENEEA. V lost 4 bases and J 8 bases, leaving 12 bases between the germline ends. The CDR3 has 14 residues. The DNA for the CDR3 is TGTGCCAGCAGCTACCAGGGTAATTATTCACCCCTCCACTTT. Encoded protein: CASSYQGNYSPLHF.